A single sample gave rise to the 9 T cell receptor beta chains below, sequenced in a study of T cell responses to AZD1222 COVID-19 vaccine. Profiling relied on immunoSEQ multiplex PCR, and the TCRdb table lists in-frame clones only, not all of them. Of fewer than 150,000 clones listed, over 75% are singletons. Source: peripheral blood, taken on day 0 of AZD1222 vaccination. Receptor source: an adult in good health.

This sequence joins TRBV15 and TRBJ1-5, with D hard to call. The germline gives CDR1 LNHNV, CDR2 YYDKDF (reference sequence). This CDR3 has 15 amino acids. Trimming removed 0 bases from V and 2 bases from J, with 8 bases in between. This CDR3 reads CATSRDPMGNQPQHF. The CDR3 DNA reads as TGTGCCACCAGCAGAGATCCTATGGGCAATCAGCCCCAGCATTTT.

This clone appeared a single time. This sequence joins TRBV3-1 (or the pseudogene TRBV3-2) and TRBJ2-7; 12 bases are a match to TRBD2. The germline V gene has CDR1 LGHDT and CDR2 YNNKEL (reference sequence). V was pared by 1 base and J by 3 bases, with 7 bases of the junction left unmatched. The CDR3 is made up of 17 amino acids. This CDR3 reads CASSQGLAGGPVYEQYF. CDR3 DNA: TGTGCCAGCAGCCAAGGCCTAGCGGGGGGGCCGGTCTACGAGCAGTACTTC.

This clone appeared once. This sequence joins TRBV25-1 and TRBJ1-1; the match to TRBD1 covers 12 bases. Germline V CDR1 and CDR2: MGHDK, SYGVNS. This CDR3 spans 15 amino acids. The V segment lost 4 bases and the J segment 10 bases; nucleotides outside the gene matches: 10. CDR3 residues: CASSVTGTGGEVAFF. CDR3 DNA: TGTGCCAGCAGTGTGACCGGGACAGGGGGCGAGGTAGCTTTCTTT.

This clone was recorded a few times. The chain recombines TRBV6-5 with TRBJ2-7, with TRBD1 matching 7 bases. Germline CDR1 reads MNHEY; CDR2 reads SVGAGI. The ends lost 6 bases at V and 6 bases at J; junction bases unmatched: 14. This CDR3 is built from 15 residues. CDR3 nucleotides: TGTGCCAGCAGCTACACACGACAGGGATGGAGCGAGCAGTACTTC. Its protein product is CASSYTRQGWSEQYF.

V gene TRBV29-1 combines with J gene TRBJ2-3; 10 nucleotides line up with TRBD2. The germline CDR1 and CDR2 sequences are SQVTM and ANQGSEA. J lost 2 bases, V lost 3 bases, and 26 bases had no gene match. The CDR3 is 22 amino acids. The CDR3 region is CSVDGARPVQSGGAGDTDTQYF. CDR3 nucleotide sequence: TGCAGCGTTGATGGGGCCCGGCCGGTACAGAGCGGGGGGGCCGGTGACACAGATACGCAGTATTTT.

CDR3 nucleotides: TGTGCCAGCAGCCTCCTTGGGGGAGGGGCCAACGTCCTGACTTTC. Translation: CASSLLGGGANVLTF. The chain has TRBV3-1 (or the pseudogene TRBV3-2) and TRBJ2-6, with D perhaps given as TRBD1 or TRBD2 (5 bases each). CDR3 size: 15 residues. CDR1 is LGHDT and CDR2 is YNNKEL in the germline V gene (reference sequence). V was cut by 4 bases and J by 4 bases, with 11 bases left in between.

The chain recombines TRBV11-2 with TRBJ1-1; D is unresolved. The CDR3 is 13 residues long. Germline CDR1 and CDR2: SGHAT and FQNNGV. The germline V and J ends were trimmed by 0 bases and 3 bases, with 5 bases remaining between them. This CDR3 reads CASSLDAYTEAFF. The DNA for the CDR3 is TGTGCCAGCAGCTTAGATGCCTACACTGAAGCTTTCTTT.

This chain joins TRBV12-3 or TRBV12-4 and TRBJ1-5, with D uncertain. The CDR3 sequence is 13 residues long. The V and J ends lost 1 base and 4 bases respectively, with 5 bases between them. The CDR3 protein is CASSLGENQPQHF. CDR3 in DNA: TGTGCCAGCAGTTTAGGAGAGAATCAGCCCCAGCATTTT.

The chain recombines TRBV10-3 with TRBJ2-7, with TRBD2 matching 8 bases. CDR1 is ENHRY and CDR2 is SYGVKD in the germline V gene. The CDR3 contains 16 residues. V gave up 6 bases and J gave up 0 bases; unmatched junction bases: 10. The CDR3 DNA reads as TGTGCCATCAGGGATCCCGGGAGCGGGGGCTCCTACGAGCAGTACTTC. Protein sequence: CAIRDPGSGGSYEQYF.